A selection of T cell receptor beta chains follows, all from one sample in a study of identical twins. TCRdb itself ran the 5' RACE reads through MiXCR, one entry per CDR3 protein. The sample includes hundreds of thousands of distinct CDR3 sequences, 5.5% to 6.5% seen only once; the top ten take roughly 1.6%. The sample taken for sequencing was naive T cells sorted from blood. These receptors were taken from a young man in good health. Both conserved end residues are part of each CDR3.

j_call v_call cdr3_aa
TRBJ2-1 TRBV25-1 CASSRTSGRLLVRNEQFF
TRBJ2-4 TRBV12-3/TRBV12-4 CASSLGSGGNIQYF
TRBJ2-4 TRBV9 CASSGALVDIQYF
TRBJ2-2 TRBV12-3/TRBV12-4 CASSLDRVTGELFF
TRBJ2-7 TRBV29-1 CSVGLKMTYEQYF
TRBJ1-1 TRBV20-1 CSARAVGMNTEAFF
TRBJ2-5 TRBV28 CASRGQKETQYF
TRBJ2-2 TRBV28 CASSFGATGELFF
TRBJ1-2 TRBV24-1 CATSDPGQGVPFGYTF
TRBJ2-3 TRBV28 CASSQFGGTQYF
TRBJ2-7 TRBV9 CASSVGASSYEQYF
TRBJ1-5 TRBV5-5 CASSLAFGDNQPQHF
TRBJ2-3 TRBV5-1 CASSLEGSPDTQYF
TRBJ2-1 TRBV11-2 CASSLGRADEQFF
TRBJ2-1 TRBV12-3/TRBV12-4 CASSRTGQGPEQFF
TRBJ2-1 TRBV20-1 CSAPRLAGGPNEAFF
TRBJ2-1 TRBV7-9 CASSLGLAGGHYNEQFF
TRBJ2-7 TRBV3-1 CASSQGRFSYEQYF
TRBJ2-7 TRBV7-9 CASSPWTGQEGEQYF
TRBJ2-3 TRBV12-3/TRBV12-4 CASSFWEDTQYF
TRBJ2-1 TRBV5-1 CASSLAADSSYNEQFF
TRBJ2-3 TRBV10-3 CAISAASGRAESDTQYF
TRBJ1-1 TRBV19 CASSIRGRETEAFF
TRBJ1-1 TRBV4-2 CASSQDLTTNTEAFF
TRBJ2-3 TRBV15 CATSREGTRTDTQYF
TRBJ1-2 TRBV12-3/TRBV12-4 CASSLGAAYGYTF
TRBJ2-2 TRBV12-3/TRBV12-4 CASSWGGGYTGELFF
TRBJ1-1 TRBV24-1 CATNDPGDTEAFF
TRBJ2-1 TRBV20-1 CSARTRDTYNEQFF
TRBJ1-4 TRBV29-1 CSAYTRNFNEKLFF
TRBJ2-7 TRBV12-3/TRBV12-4 CASSTLGSEQYF
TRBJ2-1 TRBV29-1 CSVEDLAGVGNNEQFF
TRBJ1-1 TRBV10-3 CAISESDTEAFF
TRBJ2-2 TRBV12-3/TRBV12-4 CASTPFEGGELFF
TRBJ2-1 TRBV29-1 CSEISGTSGTSSYNEQFF